Described below is a single T cell receptor (beta chain) sequence and its context. The antigen remains undetermined. These data are taken from a study of T cell clonotyping in hematopoietic cell transplantation. Study at large: Cytoreduction preceded collection of pretransplant recipient samples.

Unmatched junction bases numbered 6, after V lost 6 bases and J lost 7 bases. Germline V gene data show CDR1 as MNHEY and CDR2 as SMNVEV (reference sequence). This CDR3 has 15 amino acids. Stated time point: recipient sample about 28 days before transplant, after cytoreduction. Whole-study results and caveats: Recipient TCR diversity dropped after transplant; expanded clonotypes rose from day 30 to 180. Higher Inverse Simpson Index values in graft donor and pretransplant recipient predicted broader posttransplant TCR diversity. Few recipient clonotypes overlapped donors; over 97% were de novo at given depth.

Clones were sequenced by immunoSEQ multiplex PCR, and TCRdb holds only the in-frame ones, with some missing. The repertoire has some 30,000 clones, about 92% of them found once; the top ten carry around 2.1%. Sequenced here: peripheral blood mononuclear cells, sampled before stem cell transplant. This receptor was identified in a man aged 45 to 65 with acute myeloid leukemia. Some clones in this sample may be carry-over from other donors' samples. V and J are TRBV27 and TRBJ2-2; 12 bases are shared with TRBD1. CDR3 loop: CASRPGQGAGGELFF. CDR3 sequence (DNA): TGTGCCAGCAGGCCGGGACAGGGGGCGGGCGGGGAGCTGTTTTTT.